What follows describes a single T cell receptor beta chain. Its antigen is as yet unknown. Treatment noted: oral pan-JAK inhibitor, 5-10 mg twice daily. Collected material from alopecia areata patients comprised lesional scalp punch biopsies and peripheral blood. The germline V gene has CDR1 MNHNS and CDR2 SASEGT. This CDR3 comprises 12 residues. V lost 3 bases and J 6 bases, leaving 8 bases between the germline ends. This sample stems from a study of CD8+ T cells in alopecia areata. Study in general: The investigators scored severity in treated patients by the percentage of affected scalp area.

Study observations and caveats: Scalp sequencing captures resident alphabeta T cells of normal skin too.

Following extraction, RNA underwent reverse transcription to cDNA, which served as the sequencing template. Measured with immunoSEQ multiplex PCR; TCRdb has only the in-frame clones, and not every one. The data hold about 40,000 clones, with around nine tenths observed a single time. The sample in question was CD8+ T cells sorted from blood, obtained at week 24, from a patient treated with tofacitinib. The sequence derives from a human donor with alopecia areata. The V and J genes are TRBV6-1 and TRBJ1-1; no clear D gene. The CDR3 DNA reads as TGTGCCAGCAGTGACAGGTCTCCTGAAGCTTTCTTT. It is translated as CASSDRSPEAFF.